A selection of T cell receptor beta chains follows, all from one sample in a study of blood T cells in healthy people across ages. TCRdb re-derived calls from the 5' RACE reads in MiXCR, one entry per CDR3 protein. Altogether hundreds of thousands of distinct CDR3 sequences are present, about 24% being singletons, with the ten largest covering 20% to 25%. The sample comprised blood. All receptors derive from a man between 65 and 85 years old in good health. CDR3s leave out the opening cysteine and the closing phenylalanine or tryptophan. The D gene is left open where the match is weak. Clone sizes are given selectively: once, few, many, or a class where the clone is expanded.

clone size,V gene,D gene,J gene,CDR3 protein
few,TRBV7-2,TRBD2,.,ASSLGLAGGPRETQY
.,TRBV9,TRBD1,.,ASSEGTGKSGETQY
few,TRBV10-3,.,TRBJ2-7,AISPQGKDYEQY
.,TRBV7-8,.,.,ASSLVRGTAGSYEQY
few,TRBV12-3/TRBV12-4,.,TRBJ1-2,ASSYEVRRGYGYT
many,TRBV7-2,TRBD1,TRBJ2-1,ASSLRGHSSYNEQF
many,TRBV12-3/TRBV12-4,TRBD2,TRBJ2-3,ASKRDFDTQY
.,TRBV20-1,.,TRBJ2-2,SARDRGPLNTGELF
few,TRBV7-8,.,TRBJ1-6,ASSSPSSYNSPLH
once,TRBV12-3/TRBV12-4,TRBD2,TRBJ2-3,ASSVLAAASTDTQY
few,TRBV7-9,.,TRBJ1-2,ASSFPGVEDYGYT
.,TRBV2,TRBD1,TRBJ1-1,ASRDTGAWQVSF
many,TRBV5-1,TRBD2,.,AAGLAPNEQF
.,TRBV5-1,.,TRBJ2-7,ASSFTGGNEQY
few,TRBV3-1,TRBD2,TRBJ2-5,ASSLLAGKQETQY
.,TRBV18,.,TRBJ1-5,ASSPSGRGPGGPQH
.,TRBV7-2,.,TRBJ2-6,ASSLVGGGANVLT
few,TRBV10-2,.,TRBJ2-1,ASSDPRKGDEQF
.,TRBV6-5,.,TRBJ1-5,ASSYSSDGQSRQPQH
few,TRBV7-2,.,TRBJ1-4,ASSLDRSEKLF
.,TRBV25-1,TRBD2,TRBJ2-3,ASTSGRHSTDTQY
.,TRBV15,.,TRBJ2-7,ATSRLNSYEQY
.,TRBV5-1,.,TRBJ1-1,ASSETGPMNTEAF
.,TRBV10-3,.,TRBJ1-5,AISERGGRVNQPQH
few,TRBV29-1,TRBD1,TRBJ1-2,SVWDSGRVVDYGYT
few,TRBV10-2,TRBD1,TRBJ1-4,ASRTGGEREKLF
many,TRBV28,TRBD2,TRBJ2-7,ASNSGTSSYEQY
.,TRBV7-9,TRBD1,TRBJ1-4,ASSFRQGMNEKLF
few,TRBV20-1,.,.,SATPLAGWNEQF
few,TRBV5-6,.,TRBJ1-1,ASSFPGPVNTEAF
.,TRBV11-3,.,TRBJ1-1,ASSPWGPGDPEAF
few,TRBV3-1,.,TRBJ1-2,ASSQDLGAYGYT
.,TRBV12-3/TRBV12-4,.,TRBJ2-3,ASRPQGSTDTQY
.,TRBV11-2,.,TRBJ1-4,ASSQDRRNEKLF
few,TRBV7-3,.,TRBJ2-4,ASSLNGDIQY
many,TRBV18,.,TRBJ1-5,ASSPQDSFNNQPQH
.,TRBV3-1,.,TRBJ1-2,ASSPAGGGYT
few,TRBV24-1,.,TRBJ2-1,AAEGRDRSYNEQF
few,TRBV5-1,.,TRBJ2-7,ASSLGQGPLTGLAEQY
.,TRBV6-2/TRBV6-3,.,.,ASSSAPTGRGEQF
few,TRBV28,.,TRBJ2-4,ASSLYRAKNIQY
.,TRBV12-3/TRBV12-4,.,TRBJ1-2,ASYDSPAYGYT
few,TRBV20-1,TRBD1,TRBJ2-3,SARPWTGDASDTQY
few,TRBV6-2/TRBV6-3,.,TRBJ1-5,ASSSPRTAGNQPQH
.,TRBV29-1,.,TRBJ2-1,SVEPNFNEQF
.,TRBV7-9,.,TRBJ2-3,ASSFADLSTDTQY
once,TRBV11-2,.,TRBJ1-2,ASSLSPLAGGYT
.,TRBV20-1,.,TRBJ2-7,SASWGNEQY
.,TRBV20-1,TRBD1,TRBJ1-1,SAITGTGNTEAF
few,TRBV5-1,.,TRBJ1-2,ASSFGVSYDGYT
once,TRBV4-2,.,TRBJ2-1,ASSQVEVGGQSDEQF
few,TRBV27,TRBD2,TRBJ2-7,ASRQTSAYEQY